This T cell receptor (beta chain) stems from a study of glioma-infiltrating T cells after dendritic cell vaccination. Study details: Treatment, given 2003 to 2012, was autologous tumor lysate-pulsed dendritic cell vaccination.

General observations from the study: Higher TCR clonality did not directly relate to longer survival.

Fresh-frozen tumor tissue and more than two years of survival data were available for all. Primers: 60 V beta forward and 13 J beta reverse. Sequencing was performed with immunoSEQ multiplex PCR; in TCRdb, only in-frame clones are kept and a portion is missing. Of some 70,000 clones in the sample, about 81% were seen once. On this clone: What it binds is unknown. The junction does not match germline at one end; this may be a read error.

The CDR3 is 11 amino acids. CDR1 is DFQATT and CDR2 is SNEGSKA in the germline V gene (reference sequence). This TCR derives from a human donor with glioblastoma. V gene TRBV20-1 combines with J gene TRBJ2-7; no clear D. The sample was blood, taken before dendritic cell vaccination. As DNA, the CDR3 is TGCAGTGCTTTTATCTCCTACGAGCGGTACTTC. Translating it yields CSAFISYERYF.